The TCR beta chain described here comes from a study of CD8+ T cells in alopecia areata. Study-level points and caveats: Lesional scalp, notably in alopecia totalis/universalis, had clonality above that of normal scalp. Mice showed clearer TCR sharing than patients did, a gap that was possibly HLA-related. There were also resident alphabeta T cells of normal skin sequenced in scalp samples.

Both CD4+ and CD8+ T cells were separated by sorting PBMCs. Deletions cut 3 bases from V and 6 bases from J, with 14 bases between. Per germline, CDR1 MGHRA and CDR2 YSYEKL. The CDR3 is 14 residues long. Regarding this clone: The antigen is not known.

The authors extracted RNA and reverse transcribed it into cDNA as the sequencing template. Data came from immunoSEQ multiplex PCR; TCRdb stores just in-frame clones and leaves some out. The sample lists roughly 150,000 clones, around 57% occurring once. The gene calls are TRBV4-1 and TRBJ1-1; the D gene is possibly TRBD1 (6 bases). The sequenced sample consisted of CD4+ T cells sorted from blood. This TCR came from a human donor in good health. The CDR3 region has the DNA TGCGCCAGCAGCCAGGTCGGGGGCCGGCCTGAAGCTTTCTTT. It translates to CASSQVGGRPEAFF.